This TCR beta chain was sequenced during a study of cytomegalovirus exposure and HLA in healthy donors. The method was immunoSEQ multiplex PCR; TCRdb's version includes in-frame clones alone and lacks a portion of them. The sample lists some 72,000 clones, about 95% occurring once. Trimming took off 4 bases at V and 5 bases at J, with 18 bases between the two ends. The V gene's germline CDR1 is SGDLS and CDR2 YYNGEE. CDR3 size: 15 residues. This receptor was identified in a man in his late teens or twenties in good health and CMV-seropositive. J is TRBJ1-1 and V is TRBV9, with no clear D. Specimen: PBMCs. The CDR3 DNA sequence: TGTGCCAGCAGCCCCTACCCGACTCCTGGGACTGAAGCTTTCTTT. Protein sequence: CASSPYPTPGTEAFF.